The 19 T cell receptor beta chains listed next were all sequenced from one sample in a study of T cells in localized non-small cell lung cancer. Here immunoSEQ multiplex PCR was the method, and the copy in TCRdb shows in-frame clones only, minus some. The sample has 20,000 to 30,000 clones; about 85% are singletons. The input for sequencing was peripheral blood, taken before any cancer treatment. The receptor set was obtained from a female donor aged 60 or older with stage II squamous cell lung carcinoma.

The chain links TRBV18 to TRBJ1-6; TRBD1 matches at 9 bases. The V gene end was trimmed by 6 bases and the J gene end by 13 bases; junction bases not matched to a gene: 16. The CDR3 sequence is 16 residues long. Germline loops: CDR1 KGHSH, CDR2 LQKENI. CDR3 DNA sequence: TGTGCCAGCTCGCTATCCGGGACAGGGCCAGCGGGGCCCCTCCACTTT. It is translated as CASSLSGTGPAGPLHF.

The chain recombines TRBV30 with TRBJ1-6, with a possible D match to TRBD1 (6 bases). The CDR3 is made up of 16 amino acids. V was trimmed by 2 bases and J by 6 bases, leaving 17 bases between them. Germline assignment: CDR1 GTSNPN and CDR2 SVGIG (reference sequence). The CDR3 coding sequence is TGTGCCTGGAGTATTCGGGGGCGCCCGGGTAATTCACCCCTCCACTTT. This codes for CAWSIRGRPGNSPLHF.

This clone has a single count. The J gene is TRBJ1-5, the V gene TRBV2; D is perhaps TRBD1 (5 bases). Germline V lookup: CDR1 SNHLY, CDR2 FYNNEI. The CDR3 covers 17 residues. Trimming removed 3 bases from V and 4 bases from J, with 19 bases in between. In DNA, the CDR3 is TGTGCCAGCAGTGACTCCCGATGGGCAGGGCAGAATCAGCCCCAGCATTTT. Residues: CASSDSRWAGQNQPQHF.

The rearrangement uses TRBV5-1 and TRBJ1-1; possibly TRBD1 for D (5 bases). The germline CDR1 and CDR2 sequences are SGHRS and YFSETQ. V was pared by 0 bases and J by 4 bases, with 10 bases between. The CDR3 spans 14 residues. DNA for the CDR3: TGCGCCAGCAGCTTGGGGCAGGGTGGCACTGAAGCTTTCTTT. It translates to CASSLGQGGTEAFF.

The J gene is TRBJ1-1, the V gene TRBV18, with 8 bases aligning to TRBD1. V dropped 0 bases and J dropped 1; count of bases not matched to a gene: 1. The CDR3 loop spans 15 amino acids. Germline CDR1 is KGHSH and CDR2 is LQKENI. The CDR3 here is CASSPPGQGNTEAFF. The CDR3 nucleotides are TGTGCCAGCTCACCACCAGGACAGGGGAACACTGAAGCTTTCTTT.

This sequence joins TRBV19 and TRBJ2-2, with D unresolved. The CDR3 has 14 residues. V shed 5 bases and J shed 5 bases, with 12 bases lying between them. Per the germline V gene, CDR1 is LNHDA and CDR2 is SQIVND (reference sequence). CDR3 amino acids: CASSSQPLTGELFF. In DNA form, the CDR3 reads TGTGCCAGTAGTTCTCAGCCCCTTACCGGGGAGCTGTTTTTT.

The chain recombines TRBV11-2 with TRBJ2-7; 11 bases are shared with TRBD2. The CDR3 consists of 17 residues. After removal of 1 base from V and 3 bases from J, the junction contained 8 bases not matched to a gene. Germline V lookup: CDR1 SGHAT, CDR2 FQNNGV. The DNA for the CDR3 is TGTGCCAGCAGCTTAGCCCCGGGACTAGCGGTCCGCTACGAGCAGTACTTC. It codes for CASSLAPGLAVRYEQYF.

This chain joins TRBV28 and TRBJ1-5; 9 bases map to TRBD1. The V gene's germline CDR1 is MDHEN and CDR2 SYDVKM. The CDR3 runs to 15 residues. Trimming removed 8 bases from V and 4 bases from J; junction bases left unmatched: 9. This CDR3 reads CASLSPGQGNQPQHF. The CDR3 nucleotides are TGTGCCAGCCTATCCCCGGGACAGGGTAATCAGCCCCAGCATTTT.

This clone was seen only once. CDR3 coding DNA: TGTGCCAGCAGCTCGGACAGGGAGGCTGAAGCTTTCTTT. It yields the protein CASSSDREAEAFF. This rearrangement joins TRBV7-3 to TRBJ1-1; 8 bases agree with TRBD1. The germline gives CDR1 SGHTA, CDR2 FQGTGA. The CDR3 spans 13 residues. The trim removed 4 bases at V and 6 bases at J, leaving 4 bases unmatched.

This CDR3 is CAISGTADEKLFF. CDR3 nucleotide sequence: TGTGCCATCAGTGGGACAGCTGATGAAAAACTGTTTTTT. The V call is TRBV10-3, the J call TRBJ1-4; D might be TRBD1 (6 bases). Germline assignment: CDR1 ENHRY and CDR2 SYGVKD. The CDR3 is 13 amino acids. V lost 4 bases, J lost 6 bases, and 9 bases lay in between.

The chain has TRBV6-6 and TRBJ1-4; D not resolved. V was clipped by 4 bases and J by 5 bases, with 8 bases between them. The CDR3 is made up of 13 amino acids. Germline lookup yields CDR1 MNHNY and CDR2 SVGAGI (reference sequence). The CDR3 loop is CASSSGPNEKLFF. CDR3 coding DNA: TGTGCCAGCAGTTCCGGACCGAATGAAAAACTGTTTTTT.

The genes are TRBV7-9 and TRBJ1-4; D gene ambiguous. CDR3 size: 14 residues. Trimming took off 1 base at V and 3 bases at J, with 6 bases between the two ends. Looked up from germline, CDR1 is SEHNR and CDR2 is FQNEAQ (reference sequence). CDR3 residues: CASSLDRANEKLFF. Written as DNA, the CDR3 is TGTGCCAGCAGCTTAGACAGAGCTAATGAAAAACTGTTTTTT.

The chain uses TRBV6-5 and TRBJ2-3, with TRBD2 matching over 10 bases. J lost 4 bases, V lost 6 bases, and 7 bases had no gene match. CDR3 length equals 15 residues. Germline V gives CDR1 MNHEY, CDR2 SVGAGI. CDR3 coding DNA: TGTGCCAGCAGGTCTAGCGGGAGTGGTCCAGATACGCAGTATTTT. It yields the protein CASRSSGSGPDTQYF.

The chain carries TRBV7-2 and TRBJ1-1; maybe TRBD1 (5 bases). V was cut by 6 bases and J by 5 bases, with 13 bases left in between. CDR1 and CDR2 (germline): SGHTA, FQGNSA. The CDR3 sequence is 13 residues long. CDR3 region: CASSSQGGTEAFF. CDR3 coding DNA: TGTGCCAGCAGTTCTCAGGGAGGAACTGAAGCTTTCTTT.

The V and J genes are TRBV7-2 and TRBJ1-2; a weak D match, TRBD1 (6 bases). The CDR3 sequence is 15 residues long. Germline lookup yields CDR1 SGHTA and CDR2 FQGNSA. The ends were cut back, 1 base at V and 3 bases at J, with 12 bases in the middle. In nucleotides, the CDR3 is TGTGCCAGCAGCTTAGGGGGGCGCTCAGACTATGGCTACACCTTC. It translates to CASSLGGRSDYGYTF.

J is TRBJ2-3 and V is TRBV30, with D tentatively TRBD1 (7 bases). Germline V lookup: CDR1 GTSNPN, CDR2 SVGIG (reference sequence). Trimming stripped 0 bases from V and 4 bases from J, with 11 bases between. This CDR3 spans 14 amino acids. CDR3 nucleotides: TGTGCCTGGAGTGTAGGAGGGGGCGCAGATACGCAGTATTTT. This codes for CAWSVGGGADTQYF.

This chain uses TRBV28 with TRBJ1-2, with 7 nucleotides matching TRBD1. With V trimmed by 5 bases and J by 0 bases, 15 bases remained unmatched. Germline assignment: CDR1 MDHEN and CDR2 SYDVKM. The CDR3 covers 18 residues. Here the CDR3 reads CASSPDRDRRPTNYGYTF. The CDR3 nucleotides read TGTGCCAGCAGTCCGGACCGGGACAGAAGGCCTACTAACTATGGCTACACCTTC.

The sample holds one count of this clone. This chain connects TRBV11-2 to TRBJ2-3; weak D call: TRBD2 (6 bases). CDR3 length equals 14 residues. Germline V gene sequence: CDR1 SGHAT, CDR2 FQNNGV. The V end lost 1 base, the J end lost 4 bases, and 9 bases lay between the germline ends. CDR3 protein: CASSLVPGADTQYF. In DNA, the CDR3 is TGTGCCAGCAGCTTAGTACCGGGGGCAGATACGCAGTATTTT.

This chain links TRBV19 with TRBJ1-5; 7 bases map to TRBD1. The J segment lost 4 bases and the V segment lost 6 bases, leaving 6 bases of the junction unmatched. The CDR3 has 14 residues. CDR1 is LNHDA, CDR2 SQIVND, per germline (reference sequence). The CDR3: CASRLQGENQPQHF. As DNA, the CDR3 is TGTGCCAGTAGACTTCAGGGGGAGAATCAGCCCCAGCATTTT.